The 8 T cell receptor beta chains below come from one sample, sequenced in a study of tumor and adjacent non-tumor tissue in lung cancer. A modified ARM-PCR protocol with three rounds of nested PCR amplified TCRbeta. MiXCR, applied by TCRdb to the multiplex PCR reads, yields one record per CDR3 protein. In the table there are 85,000 or so distinct CDR3 sequences, 75% to 85% of which are singletons. No cell sorting was done before RNA was extracted from the tissue. This non-tumor lung sample came from over 3 cm beyond the tumor edge. Sample: distant non-tumor lung tissue. These receptors all come from a woman in her fifties or sixties with non-small cell lung cancer.

This clonotype was seen many times. Written as DNA, the CDR3 is TGTGCCACCTCGATAGTGGGTGAAAAACTGTTTTTT. The encoded protein is CATSIVGEKLFF. V gene TRBV28 combines with J gene TRBJ1-4; D call uncertain. Trimming left V 10 bases short and J 7 bases short, with 13 bases between. This CDR3 region has 12 residues. Germline CDR1 and CDR2: MDHEN and SYDVKM.

Details on this clonotype: A read error may produce the germline difference seen at one junction end. The chain carries TRBV11-2 and TRBJ1-1, with TRBD1 as a possible D gene (6 bases). From germline, CDR1 is SGHAT and CDR2 FQNNGV. The CDR3 consists of 15 residues. Written as DNA, the CDR3 is TGTGCCGGCAGCTTAGACCCGGGGGCGATCACTGAAGCTTTCTTT. Protein: CAGSLDPGAITEAFF.

This clonotype has a count of ten or more. The CDR3 DNA follows: TGTGCCAGCACGGCCGTCGGAGGGTCTAATGAAAAACTGTTTTTT. It codes for CASTAVGGSNEKLFF. The rearrangement uses TRBV6-1 and TRBJ1-4, with D unresolved. Germline assignment: CDR1 MNHNS and CDR2 SASEGT. V was trimmed by 7 bases and J by 3 bases, leaving 15 bases between them. CDR3 length: 15 amino acids.

On this clonotype itself: It is likely a read error, because the conserved phenylalanine at the end of the CDR3 is missing. The V call is TRBV4-1, the J call TRBJ2-7; tentatively, D is TRBD1 or TRBD2 (5 bases each). Trimming removed 6 bases at V and 3 bases at J, with 18 bases between. The CDR3 is 15 amino acids. In germline, CDR1 is MGHRA, CDR2 YSYEKL. In DNA form, the CDR3 reads TGCGCCAGCAGTCAACCCGGGACGAACTTCTACGAGCAGTACTCC. Amino acid sequence: CASSQPGTNFYEQYS.

For this clonotype: Germline and junction disagree at one end, which may indicate a read error. The chain is built from TRBV11-2 and TRBJ2-7; 7 bases map to TRBD2. Germline assignment: CDR1 SGHAT and CDR2 FQNNGV. This CDR3 is 15 amino acids long. The DNA for the CDR3 is TGTGCCGGCAGTTTACGCCTAGCGGAGTCCTACGAGCAGTACTTC. Encoded protein: CAGSLRLAESYEQYF.

As concerns this clonotype: No conserved phenylalanine or tryptophan is present at the end of the CDR3, so a read error is the likely explanation. The rearrangement links TRBV29-1 to TRBJ2-1; unclear D gene. The ends were cut back, 6 bases at V and 5 bases at J, with 17 bases in the middle. Germline V lookup: CDR1 SQVTM, CDR2 ANQGSEA. The CDR3 is made up of 14 amino acids. CDR3 loop: CSVLIQDVHNEQFL. The CDR3 DNA follows: TGCAGCGTGCTTATCCAGGACGTTCACAATGAGCAGTTCTTA.

About this clonotype itself: Its ends do not fully match the called genes, so a read error is possible. The chain uses TRBV29-1 and TRBJ2-7; TRBD1 agrees at 10 bases. CDR3 length: 16 residues. Germline V gene lookup returns CDR1 SQVTM and CDR2 ANQGSEA. CDR3 amino acids: CSVETHGTGDTRELYF. Here the CDR3 DNA reads TGCAGCGTTGAAACCCACGGGACAGGGGATACTAGGGAGCTGTACTTC.

The gene calls are TRBV30 and TRBJ2-7, with D unclear. Germline V gives CDR1 GTSNPN, CDR2 SVGIG (reference sequence). The CDR3 consists of 11 residues. CDR3 loop: CACQSAYEQYF. DNA of the CDR3: TGTGCTTGCCAATCCGCCTACGAGCAGTACTTC.